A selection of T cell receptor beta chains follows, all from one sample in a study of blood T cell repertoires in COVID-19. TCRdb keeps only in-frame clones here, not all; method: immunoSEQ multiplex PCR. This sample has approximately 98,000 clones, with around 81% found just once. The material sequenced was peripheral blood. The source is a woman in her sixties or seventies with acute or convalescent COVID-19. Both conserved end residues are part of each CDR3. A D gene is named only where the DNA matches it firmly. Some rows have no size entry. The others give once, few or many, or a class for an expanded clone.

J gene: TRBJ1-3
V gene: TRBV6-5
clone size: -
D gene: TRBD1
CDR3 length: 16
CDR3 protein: CASSFSDRFSGNTIYF
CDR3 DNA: TGTGCCAGCAGTTTCTCGGACAGGTTCTCTGGAAACACCATATATTTT

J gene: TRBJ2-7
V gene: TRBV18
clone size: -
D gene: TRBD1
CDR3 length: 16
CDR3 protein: CASSPTPGQGPYEQYF
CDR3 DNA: TGTGCCAGCTCACCAACTCCGGGACAGGGTCCCTACGAGCAGTACTTC

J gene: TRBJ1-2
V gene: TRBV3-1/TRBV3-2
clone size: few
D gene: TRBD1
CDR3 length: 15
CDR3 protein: CASSQAGQRTGGYTF
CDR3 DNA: TGTGCCAGCAGCCAAGCGGGACAGAGAACGGGTGGCTACACCTTC

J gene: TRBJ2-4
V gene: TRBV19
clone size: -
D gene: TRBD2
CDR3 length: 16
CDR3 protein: CASSMLAGVAKNIQYF
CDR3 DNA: TGTGCCAGTAGTATGTTAGCGGGGGTGGCCAAAAACATTCAGTACTTC

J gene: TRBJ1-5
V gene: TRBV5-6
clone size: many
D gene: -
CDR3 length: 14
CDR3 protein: CASSQQGNGQPQHF
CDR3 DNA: TGTGCCAGCAGCCAACAGGGAAACGGGCAGCCCCAGCATTTT

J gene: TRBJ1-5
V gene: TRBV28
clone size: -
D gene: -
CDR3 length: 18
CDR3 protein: CASSLLQGWGYSNQPQHF
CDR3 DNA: TGTGCCAGCAGTTTATTACAGGGCTGGGGATATAGCAATCAGCCCCAGCATTTT

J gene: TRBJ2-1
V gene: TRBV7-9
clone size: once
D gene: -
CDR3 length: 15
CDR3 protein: CASSLTRTGGNEQFF
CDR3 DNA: TGTGCCAGCAGCCTAACCCGGACGGGCGGGAATGAGCAGTTCTTC

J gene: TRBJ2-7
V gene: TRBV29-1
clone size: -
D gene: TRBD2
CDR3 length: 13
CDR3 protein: CSVVPSGAGEQYF
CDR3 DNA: TGCAGCGTTGTTCCTAGCGGAGCGGGCGAGCAGTACTTC

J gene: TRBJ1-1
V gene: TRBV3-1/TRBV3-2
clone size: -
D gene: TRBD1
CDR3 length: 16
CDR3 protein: CASSQLGTGGSTEAFF
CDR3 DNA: TGTGCCAGCAGCCAACTCGGGACAGGGGGCAGCACTGAAGCTTTCTTT

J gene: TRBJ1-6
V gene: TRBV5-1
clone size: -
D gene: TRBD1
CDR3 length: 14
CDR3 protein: CASSVQGFDSPLHF
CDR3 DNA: TGCGCCAGCAGCGTACAGGGGTTTGATTCACCCCTCCACTTT

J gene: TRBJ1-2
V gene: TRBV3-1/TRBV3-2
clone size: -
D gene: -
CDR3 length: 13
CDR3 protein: CASSQRGNYGYTF
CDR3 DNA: TGTGCCAGCAGCCAGCGGGGGAACTATGGCTACACCTTC

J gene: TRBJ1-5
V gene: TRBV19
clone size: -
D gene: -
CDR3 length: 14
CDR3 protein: CASNFQGSRVPQHF
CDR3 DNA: TGTGCCAGTAACTTCCAGGGGTCCAGGGTACCCCAGCATTTT

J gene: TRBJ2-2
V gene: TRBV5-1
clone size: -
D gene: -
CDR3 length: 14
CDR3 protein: CASSIQLNTGELFF
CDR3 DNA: TGCGCCAGCAGCATACAGTTGAACACCGGGGAGCTGTTTTTT

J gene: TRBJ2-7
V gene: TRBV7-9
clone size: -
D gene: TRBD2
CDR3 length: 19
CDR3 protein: CASSLVFPPLAGGSYEQYF
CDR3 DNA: TGTGCCAGCAGCTTAGTCTTCCCGCCTCTAGCGGGAGGATCCTACGAGCAGTACTTC

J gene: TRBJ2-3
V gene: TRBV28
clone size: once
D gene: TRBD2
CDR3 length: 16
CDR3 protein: CASSLYSSGNSDTQYF
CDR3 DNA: TGTGCCAGCAGTTTATATTCTAGCGGGAACTCAGATACGCAGTATTTT

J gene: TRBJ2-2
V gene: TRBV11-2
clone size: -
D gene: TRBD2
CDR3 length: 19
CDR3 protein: CASSLGFPGLAGNTGELFF
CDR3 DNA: TGTGCCAGCAGCTTAGGATTCCCGGGACTAGCGGGAAACACCGGGGAGCTGTTTTTT

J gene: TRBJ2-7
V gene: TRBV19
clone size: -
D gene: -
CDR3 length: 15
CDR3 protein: CASSIQGGGLYEQYF
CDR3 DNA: TGTGCCAGTAGTATACAGGGAGGAGGGTTATACGAGCAGTACTTC

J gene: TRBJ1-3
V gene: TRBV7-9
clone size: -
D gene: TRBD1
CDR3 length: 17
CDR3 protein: CASSLRGTGAPGNTIYF
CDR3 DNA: TGTGCCAGCAGCTTGAGGGGCACAGGGGCACCTGGAAACACCATATATTTT

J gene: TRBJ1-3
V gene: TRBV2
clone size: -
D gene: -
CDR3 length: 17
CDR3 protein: CASREYDRLITGNTIYF
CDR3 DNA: TGTGCCAGCAGGGAATATGACAGGTTAATCACTGGAAACACCATATATTTT

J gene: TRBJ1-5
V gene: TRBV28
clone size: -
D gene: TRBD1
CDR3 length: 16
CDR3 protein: CASSYRDRGFNQPQHF
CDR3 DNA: TGTGCCAGCAGTTACCGGGACAGGGGTTTCAATCAGCCCCAGCATTTT

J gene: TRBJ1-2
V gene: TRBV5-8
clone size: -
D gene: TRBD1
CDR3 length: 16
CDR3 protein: CASSLMTGAANYGYTF
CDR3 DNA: TGTGCCAGCAGCTTGATGACAGGGGCTGCTAACTATGGCTACACCTTC

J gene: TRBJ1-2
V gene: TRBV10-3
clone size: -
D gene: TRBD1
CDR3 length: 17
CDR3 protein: CAISESRDRGYSAGYTF
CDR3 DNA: TGTGCCATCAGTGAGTCTAGGGACAGGGGATATTCGGCTGGCTACACCTTC